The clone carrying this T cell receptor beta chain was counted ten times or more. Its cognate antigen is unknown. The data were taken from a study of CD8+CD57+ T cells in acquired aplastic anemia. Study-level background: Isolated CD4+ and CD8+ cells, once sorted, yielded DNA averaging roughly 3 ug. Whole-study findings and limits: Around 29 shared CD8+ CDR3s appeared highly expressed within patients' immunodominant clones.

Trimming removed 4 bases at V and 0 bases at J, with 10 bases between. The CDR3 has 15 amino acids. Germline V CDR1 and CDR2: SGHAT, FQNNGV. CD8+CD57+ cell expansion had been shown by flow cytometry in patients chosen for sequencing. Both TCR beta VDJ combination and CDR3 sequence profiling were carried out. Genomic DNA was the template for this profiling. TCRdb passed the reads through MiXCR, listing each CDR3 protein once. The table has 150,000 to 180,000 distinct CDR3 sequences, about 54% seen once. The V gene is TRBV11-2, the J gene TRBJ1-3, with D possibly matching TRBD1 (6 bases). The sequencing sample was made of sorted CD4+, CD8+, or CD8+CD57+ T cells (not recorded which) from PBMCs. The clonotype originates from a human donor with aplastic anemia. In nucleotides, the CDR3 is TGTGCCAGCAGCTCAGGACAGTACTCTGGAAACACCATATATTTT. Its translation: CASSSGQYSGNTIYF.